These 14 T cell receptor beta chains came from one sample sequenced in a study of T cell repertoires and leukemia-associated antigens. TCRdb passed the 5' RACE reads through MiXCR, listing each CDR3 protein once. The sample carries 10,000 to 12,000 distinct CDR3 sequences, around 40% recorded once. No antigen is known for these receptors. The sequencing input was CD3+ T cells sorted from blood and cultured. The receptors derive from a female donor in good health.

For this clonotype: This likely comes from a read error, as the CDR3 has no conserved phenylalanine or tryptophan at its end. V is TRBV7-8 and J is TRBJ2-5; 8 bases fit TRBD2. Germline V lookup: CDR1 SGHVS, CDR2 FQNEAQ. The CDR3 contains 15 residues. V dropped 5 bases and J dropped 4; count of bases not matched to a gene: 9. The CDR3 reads CASSQLGLASETQYL. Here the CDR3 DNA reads TGTGCCAGCAGCCAACTCGGACTAGCTTCAGAGACCCAGTACCTC.

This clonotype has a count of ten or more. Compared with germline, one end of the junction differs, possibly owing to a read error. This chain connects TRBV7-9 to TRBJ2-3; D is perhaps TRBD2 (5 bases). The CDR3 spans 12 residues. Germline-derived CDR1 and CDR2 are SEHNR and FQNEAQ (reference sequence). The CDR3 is CVSGWSIDTQYF. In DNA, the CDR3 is TGTGTCAGCGGCTGGTCTATTGATACGCAGTATTTT.

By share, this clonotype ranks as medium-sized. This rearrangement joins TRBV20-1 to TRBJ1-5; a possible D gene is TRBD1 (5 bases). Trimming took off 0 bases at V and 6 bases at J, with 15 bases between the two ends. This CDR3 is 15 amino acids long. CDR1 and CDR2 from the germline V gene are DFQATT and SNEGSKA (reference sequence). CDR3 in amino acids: CSARDPSGGAQPQHF. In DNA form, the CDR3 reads TGCAGTGCTAGAGATCCTTCGGGGGGAGCTCAGCCCCAGCATTTT.

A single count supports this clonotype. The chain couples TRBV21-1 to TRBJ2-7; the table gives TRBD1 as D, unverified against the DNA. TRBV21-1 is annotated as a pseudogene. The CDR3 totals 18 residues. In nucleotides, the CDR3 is TGTGCCGGCAGCAAAAAATCTGGGGCAGGGGGCGCTTCCTACGAGCAGTACTTC. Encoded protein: CAGSKKSGAGGASYEQYF.

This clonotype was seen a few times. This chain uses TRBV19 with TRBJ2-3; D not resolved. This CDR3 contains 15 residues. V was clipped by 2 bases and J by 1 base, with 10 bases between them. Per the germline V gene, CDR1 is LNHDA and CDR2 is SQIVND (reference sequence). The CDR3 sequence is CASSISWSGTDTQYF. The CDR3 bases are TGTGCCAGTAGTATAAGTTGGAGCGGCACAGATACGCAGTATTTT.

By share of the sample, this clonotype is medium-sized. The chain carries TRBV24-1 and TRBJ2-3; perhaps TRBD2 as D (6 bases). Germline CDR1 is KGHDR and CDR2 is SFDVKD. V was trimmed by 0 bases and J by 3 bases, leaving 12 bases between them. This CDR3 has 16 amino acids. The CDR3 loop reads CATSDLKWAGTDTQYF. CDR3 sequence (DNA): TGTGCCACCAGTGATTTGAAGTGGGCGGGAACAGATACGCAGTATTTT.

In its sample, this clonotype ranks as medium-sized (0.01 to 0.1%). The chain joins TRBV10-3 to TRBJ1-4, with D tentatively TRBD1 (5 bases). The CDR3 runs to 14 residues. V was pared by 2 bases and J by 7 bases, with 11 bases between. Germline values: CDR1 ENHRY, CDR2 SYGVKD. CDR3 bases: TGTGCCATCAGTGAGCGGGGAAGGGGTGAAAAACTGTTTTTT. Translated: CAISERGRGEKLFF.

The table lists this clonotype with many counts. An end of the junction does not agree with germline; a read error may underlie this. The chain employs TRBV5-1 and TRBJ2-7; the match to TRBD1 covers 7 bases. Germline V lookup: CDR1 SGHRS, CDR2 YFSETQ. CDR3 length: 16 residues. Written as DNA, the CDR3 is TGCGCCGGCAGCTGGACCGGGACAGAAATAGACTACGAGCAGTACTTC. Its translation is CAGSWTGTEIDYEQYF.

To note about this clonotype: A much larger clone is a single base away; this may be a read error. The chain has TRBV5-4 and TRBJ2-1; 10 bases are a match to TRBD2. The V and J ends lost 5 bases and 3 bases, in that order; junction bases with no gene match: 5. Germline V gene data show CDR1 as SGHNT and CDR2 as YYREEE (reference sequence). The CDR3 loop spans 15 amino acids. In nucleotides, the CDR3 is TGTGCCAGCAGACCGACTAGCGGGCACTACAATGAGCAGTTCTTC. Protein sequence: CASRPTSGHYNEQFF.

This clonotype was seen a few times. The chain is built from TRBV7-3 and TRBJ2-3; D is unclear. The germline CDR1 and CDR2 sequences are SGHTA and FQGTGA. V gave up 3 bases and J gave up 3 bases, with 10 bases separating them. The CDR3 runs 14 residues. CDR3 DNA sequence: TGTGCCAGCAGCTTGTCCGGAGCGACAGATACGCAGTATTTT. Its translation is CASSLSGATDTQYF.

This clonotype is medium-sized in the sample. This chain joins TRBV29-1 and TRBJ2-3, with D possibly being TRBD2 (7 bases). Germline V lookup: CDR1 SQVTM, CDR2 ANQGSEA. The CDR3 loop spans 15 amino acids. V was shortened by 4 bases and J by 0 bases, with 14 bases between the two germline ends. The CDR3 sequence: CSVGAGDYSTDTQYF. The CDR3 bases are TGCAGCGTTGGAGCAGGGGACTATAGCACAGATACGCAGTATTTT.

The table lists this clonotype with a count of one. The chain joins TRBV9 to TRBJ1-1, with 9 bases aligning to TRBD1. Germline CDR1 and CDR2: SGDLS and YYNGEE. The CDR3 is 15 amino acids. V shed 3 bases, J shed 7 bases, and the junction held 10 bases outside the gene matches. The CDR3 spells CASSAHSGTGIEAFF. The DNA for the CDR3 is TGTGCCAGCAGCGCACATTCCGGGACAGGGATTGAAGCTTTCTTT. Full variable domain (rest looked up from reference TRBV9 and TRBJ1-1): DSGVTQTPKHLITATGQRVTLRCSPRSGDLSVYWYQQSLDQGLQFLIQYYNGEERAKGNILERFSAQQFPDLHSELNLSSLELGDSALYFCASSAHSGTGIEAFFGQGTRLTVV.

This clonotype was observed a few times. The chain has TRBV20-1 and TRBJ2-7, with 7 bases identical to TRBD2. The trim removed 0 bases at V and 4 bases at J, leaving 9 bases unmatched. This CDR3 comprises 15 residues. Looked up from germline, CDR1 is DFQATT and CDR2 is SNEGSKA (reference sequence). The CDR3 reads CSARDTTSRFYEQYF. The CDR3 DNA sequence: TGCAGTGCTAGAGATACGACTAGCAGATTTTACGAGCAGTACTTC.

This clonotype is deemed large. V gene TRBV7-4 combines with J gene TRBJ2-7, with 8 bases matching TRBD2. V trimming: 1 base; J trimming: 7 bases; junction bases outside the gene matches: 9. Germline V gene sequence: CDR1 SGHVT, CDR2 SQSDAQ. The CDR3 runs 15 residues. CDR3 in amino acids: CASSLGGSGMWEQYF. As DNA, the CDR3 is TGTGCCAGCAGCTTAGGGGGTAGCGGGATGTGGGAGCAGTACTTC.